This T cell receptor (beta chain) was sequenced for a study of a mutant IDH1 vaccine in newly diagnosed glioma. As for the study in general: Averaging about 37 years of age, treated patients were approximately 62% male and approximately 38% female. Earlier therapy was either radiotherapy, temozolomide, or both, and most got both.

A remark on this clone: The antigen is undetermined.

Study outcomes and limitations: Pseudoprogression seemed unrelated to changes in top peripheral T cell clonotypes.

Sample time point: baseline, week 1 (first vaccination visit). The treatment here: pre-vaccination baseline after standard-of-care therapy. Sequencing was performed with immunoSEQ multiplex PCR; in TCRdb, only in-frame clones are kept and a portion is missing. The repertoire holds around 100,000 clones, around 79% seen once, with roughly 5% in the top ten. The CDR3 spans 14 residues. V gave up 8 bases and J gave up 0 bases, with 11 bases separating them. Germline loops: CDR1 SNHLY, CDR2 FYNNEI. The chain is built from TRBV2 and TRBJ1-3; no clear D gene. This sample comprised PBMCs, obtained from a glioma patient treated with radiotherapy, temozolomide or both. The TCR sequence derives from a middle-aged man with glioma. Some clones in this sample may be carry-over from other donors' samples. CDR3 sequence (DNA): TGTGCCAGCTCCCTTCTCGCCTCTGGAAACACCATATATTTT. Protein sequence: CASSLLASGNTIYF.